The 20 T cell receptor beta chains given below trace back to one sample, sequenced in a study of blood T cell repertoires in COVID-19. Some clones are missing from TCRdb's copy, which holds only in-frame ones; the method was immunoSEQ multiplex PCR. The table has under 150,000 clones, roughly 80% seen once. Sequences were obtained from peripheral blood. These receptors came from a man between 50 and 59 years old with acute or convalescent COVID-19.

V usage is TRBV2 and J usage is TRBJ2-5, with 9 nucleotides matching TRBD1. The CDR3 is made up of 15 amino acids. J lost 4 bases, V lost 6 bases, and 9 bases had no gene match. CDR1 is SNHLY, CDR2 FYNNEI, per germline. The CDR3 loop reads CASSRDRVQGETQYF. CDR3 in DNA: TGTGCCAGCAGCCGGGACAGGGTTCAAGGAGAGACCCAGTACTTC.

The V and J genes are TRBV7-3 and TRBJ1-2; perhaps TRBD1 as D (6 bases). CDR1 SGHTA and CDR2 FQGTGA come from the germline V gene. V was clipped by 5 bases and J by 5 bases, with 9 bases between them. This CDR3 contains 12 residues. CDR3 coding DNA: TGTGCCAGCAGCGACCAGGGGTATGGCTACACCTTC. This encodes CASSDQGYGYTF.

This chain links TRBV2 with TRBJ1-5; D is uncertain. CDR1 and CDR2 (germline): SNHLY, FYNNEI. The CDR3 contains 15 residues. V lost 6 bases and J lost 4, with 16 bases in between. The CDR3 nucleotides read TGTGCCAGCAGCCCGCGGAGGGTAACAAATCAGCCCCAGCATTTT. Protein sequence: CASSPRRVTNQPQHF.

The chain joins TRBV14 to TRBJ2-2; TRBD2 matches 8 bases. V dropped 4 bases and J dropped 2; count of bases not matched to a gene: 3. The CDR3 totals 15 residues. Germline values: CDR1 SGHDN, CDR2 FVKESK. The CDR3 spells CASSPGGVNTGELFF. CDR3 nucleotides: TGTGCCAGCAGCCCGGGGGGGGTAAACACCGGGGAGCTGTTTTTT.

The V call is TRBV5-1, the J call TRBJ2-2; 14 bases are shared with TRBD2. Trimming at V came to 1 base and at J to 3 bases, leaving 5 bases not matched to a gene. The CDR3 is made up of 18 amino acids. The germline gives CDR1 SGHRS, CDR2 YFSETQ. CDR3 in DNA: TGCGCCAGCAGCTTGCGACTAGCGGGGGGGCCCGACACCGGGGAGCTGTTTTTT. Amino acids: CASSLRLAGGPDTGELFF.

The chain carries TRBV11-2 and TRBJ1-1, with D maybe TRBD1 (5 bases). Looked up from germline, CDR1 is SGHAT and CDR2 is FQNNGV. Trimming took off 1 base at V and 3 bases at J, with 6 bases between the two ends. The CDR3 is 13 residues long. CDR3 nucleotide sequence: TGTGCCAGCAGCTTAGTACAGGACACTGAAGCTTTCTTT. It is translated as CASSLVQDTEAFF.

The V call is TRBV27, the J call TRBJ2-1; TRBD1 agrees at 10 bases. Germline V lookup: CDR1 MNHEY, CDR2 SMNVEV (reference sequence). The CDR3 is 15 residues long. V trimming: 2 bases; J trimming: 4 bases; junction bases outside the gene matches: 2. The CDR3 nucleotides are TGTGCCAGCAGTTTACAGGGACAGGGGTACAATGAGCAGTTCTTC. Translating gives CASSLQGQGYNEQFF.

The chain combines TRBV7-3 with TRBJ2-3; possible D gene TRBD1, 8 bases. Trimming removed 5 bases from V and 8 bases from J, with 17 bases in between. The CDR3 extends over 14 amino acids. Germline V lookup: CDR1 SGHTA, CDR2 FQGTGA. The CDR3 sequence is CASSLTSDRGTQYF. DNA of the CDR3: TGTGCCAGCAGCCTCACTAGCGACAGGGGTACGCAGTATTTT.

The chain employs TRBV19 and TRBJ2-3; D perhaps matches TRBD1 (5 bases). This CDR3 is built from 15 residues. The V gene lost 6 bases and the J gene lost 2 bases, with 15 bases spanning the gap. Germline V lookup: CDR1 LNHDA, CDR2 SQIVND (reference sequence). CDR3 sequence: CASSAGRAYTDTQYF. CDR3 nucleotide sequence: TGTGCCAGTAGCGCCGGCAGGGCATACACAGATACGCAGTATTTT.

This clone has a handful of counts. The chain carries TRBV3-1 (or the pseudogene TRBV3-2) and TRBJ1-4; TRBD1 agrees at 7 bases. The V gene end was trimmed by 4 bases and the J gene end by 6 bases; junction bases not matched to a gene: 11. CDR3 length equals 16 residues. Germline V gives CDR1 LGHDT, CDR2 YNNKEL (reference sequence). CDR3 protein: CASSPGRWTGDEKLFF. The CDR3 DNA reads as TGTGCCAGCAGCCCCGGTCGCTGGACAGGAGATGAAAAACTGTTTTTT.

The rearrangement links TRBV5-5 to TRBJ2-7; 9 positions agree with TRBD1. The V gene's germline CDR1 is SGHKS and CDR2 YYEKEE (reference sequence). CDR3 length: 15 amino acids. The V segment lost 0 bases and the J segment 3 bases; nucleotides outside the gene matches: 4. The CDR3 here is CASSLDTGGGYEQYF. CDR3 coding DNA: TGTGCCAGCAGCTTGGATACAGGGGGCGGCTACGAGCAGTACTTC.

This clone showed up just once. The chain couples TRBV7-9 to TRBJ2-7; 8 bases agree with TRBD1. J was trimmed by 3 bases and V by 3 bases; bases with no gene match: 7. Germline lookup yields CDR1 SEHNR and CDR2 FQNEAQ (reference sequence). The CDR3 spans 15 residues. Written as DNA, the CDR3 is TGTGCCAGCAGCTTGGGGACAGGAAAGATCTACGAGCAGTACTTC. Protein sequence: CASSLGTGKIYEQYF.

This chain connects TRBV6-6 to TRBJ1-3; possible D gene TRBD1, 6 bases. The CDR3 extends over 13 amino acids. CDR1 is MNHNY and CDR2 is SVGAGI in the germline V gene (reference sequence). Trimming stripped 6 bases from V and 0 bases from J, with 6 bases between. The CDR3 DNA sequence: TGTGCCAGCAGGGACAGCTCTGGAAACACCATATATTTT. Protein: CASRDSSGNTIYF.

The J gene is TRBJ2-2, the V gene TRBV5-6; 10 bases are shared with TRBD2. Germline trimming cut 2 bases from V and 8 bases from J; bases unmatched to any gene: 3. Looked up from germline, CDR1 is SGHDT and CDR2 is YYEEEE. This CDR3 is built from 14 residues. The CDR3 nucleotides are TGTGCCAGCAGCTTAGGGACTAGCGCTGGGGAGCTGTTTTTT. It translates to CASSLGTSAGELFF. Using reference TRBV5-6 and TRBJ2-2 for the parts outside the CDR3, the full variable domain is DAGVTQSPTHLIKTRGQQVTLRCSPKSGHDTVSWYQQALGQGPQFIFQYYEEEERQRGNFPDRFSGHQFPNYSSELNVNALLLGDSALYLCASSLGTSAGELFFGEGSRLTVL.

The chain recombines TRBV6-5 with TRBJ1-2, with D possibly matching TRBD1 (6 bases). The length of the CDR3 is 13 residues. In germline, CDR1 is MNHEY, CDR2 SVGAGI. Trimming cost V 10 bases and J 2 bases, with 14 bases left between them. CDR3 sequence (DNA): TGTGCCATAAACCCGGGACACAACTATGGCTACACCTTC. Encoded protein: CAINPGHNYGYTF.

The chain has TRBV10-3 and TRBJ2-3; D may be TRBD1 (5 bases). The CDR3 loop spans 14 amino acids. V lost 4 bases, J lost 4 bases, and 12 bases lay in between. The germline V gene has CDR1 ENHRY and CDR2 SYGVKD. The CDR3 loop reads CAISAQGPPDTQYF. In DNA form, the CDR3 reads TGTGCCATCAGTGCGCAGGGTCCACCAGATACGCAGTATTTT.

The chain is built from TRBV5-5 and TRBJ2-7; D is perhaps TRBD2 (5 bases). Germline V gives CDR1 SGHKS, CDR2 YYEKEE (reference sequence). The CDR3 loop spans 11 amino acids. V lost 7 bases and J lost 1, with 6 bases in between. In DNA form, the CDR3 reads TGTGCCAGCCGGGATTCCTACGAGCAGTACTTC. Translated: CASRDSYEQYF.

This clone was detected only a few times. The chain is built from TRBV3-1 (or the pseudogene TRBV3-2) and TRBJ2-2; 7 bases fit TRBD2. Unmatched junction bases numbered 11, after V lost 0 bases and J lost 1 base. The CDR3 is made up of 19 amino acids. CDR1 is LGHDT and CDR2 is YNNKEL in the germline V gene (reference sequence). CDR3 amino acids: CASSQDHGGSGGNTGELFF. Written as DNA, the CDR3 is TGTGCCAGCAGCCAAGATCACGGGGGGTCGGGCGGGAACACCGGGGAGCTGTTTTTT.

The table lists this clone with a count of one. This chain connects TRBV28 to TRBJ1-2, with TRBD1 matching over 7 bases. V shed 3 bases, J shed 4 bases, and the junction held 5 bases outside the gene matches. Germline lookup yields CDR1 MDHEN and CDR2 SYDVKM. There are 14 residues in the CDR3. The CDR3, as DNA: TGTGCCAGCAGTTTTGGGCGGGACAGCTATGGCTACACCTTC. Encoded protein: CASSFGRDSYGYTF.

The chain employs TRBV28 and TRBJ1-2; 7 bases line up with TRBD1. The germline V gene encodes CDR1 MDHEN and CDR2 SYDVKM. V lost 6 bases to trimming and J lost 6 bases; unmatched junction nucleotides: 10. The CDR3 covers 14 residues. CDR3 coding DNA: TGTGCCAGCAGGACAGAGACAGGGAAGAATGGCTACACCTTC. Translating gives CASRTETGKNGYTF.